These 9 T cell receptor beta chains originate from one sample sequenced in a study of read filtering for tumor transcriptome and immune sequencing. This library used approximately 370 ng RNA and molecular barcoded adaptors spanning alpha/delta and beta/gamma chains. TCRdb itself ran the reads through MiXCR, one entry per CDR3 protein. Among 6,000 or so distinct CDR3 sequences listed, 21% were seen once. The specimen was a population of CD138-negative cells sorted from bone marrow. The receptors originated from a donor over 35 with multiple myeloma.

This clonotype was recorded at least ten times. V gene TRBV28 combines with J gene TRBJ2-3, with D unresolved. This CDR3 has 14 residues. Germline assignment: CDR1 MDHEN and CDR2 SYDVKM. V was pared by 4 bases and J by 4 bases, with 12 bases between. In nucleotides, the CDR3 is TGTGCCAGCAGTTCCGCCGAGTGGGCAGATACGCAGTATTTT. This sequence encodes CASSSAEWADTQYF.

This clonotype came up many times. The rearrangement uses TRBV11-2 and TRBJ1-1; D is perhaps TRBD1 (5 bases). Germline loops: CDR1 SGHAT, CDR2 FQNNGV. V shed 6 bases and J shed 1 base, with 12 bases lying between them. The CDR3 totals 14 residues. The CDR3 loop is CASRPGYTNTEAFF. In DNA, the CDR3 is TGTGCCAGCAGACCAGGGTACACGAACACTGAAGCTTTCTTT.

As for this clonotype: The CDR3 does not close with the conserved phenylalanine or tryptophan, likely indicating a read error. The CDR3: CASRRQTSTDTQYL. DNA for the CDR3: TGTGCCAGCAGACGGCAAACTAGCACAGATACGCAGTATTTA. The chain couples TRBV3-1 to TRBJ2-3; D gene unclear. V was pared by 6 bases and J by 0 bases, with 10 bases between. Germline loops: CDR1 LGHDT, CDR2 YNNKEL (reference sequence). CDR3 length: 14 amino acids.

By sample fraction, this clonotype is medium-sized. The rearrangement links TRBV6-6 to TRBJ2-2; maybe TRBD1 (6 bases). The CDR3 consists of 13 residues. V lost 11 bases and J 2 bases, leaving 12 bases between the germline ends. Germline lookup yields CDR1 MNHNY and CDR2 SVGAGI (reference sequence). The DNA for the CDR3 is TGTGCCTGCCGGACAGAAAACACCGGGGAGCTGTTTTTT. This encodes CACRTENTGELFF.

This clonotype rates as medium-sized (0.01 to 0.1%). The chain uses TRBV7-9 and TRBJ2-2, with TRBD1 as a possible D gene (5 bases). Germline lookup yields CDR1 SEHNR and CDR2 FQNEAQ (reference sequence). The CDR3 length is 12 residues. Trimming left V 10 bases short and J 4 bases short, with 10 bases between. CDR3 nucleotide sequence: TGTGCCATCCGACAGCCCACCGGGGAGCTGTTTTTT. Its translation: CAIRQPTGELFF.

This chain links TRBV6-2 or TRBV6-3 with TRBJ2-1; 8 bases line up with TRBD2. CDR1 and CDR2 from the germline V gene are MNHEY and SVGEGT. CDR3 length: 14 amino acids. Unmatched junction bases numbered 7, after V lost 6 bases and J lost 6 bases. CDR3 region: CASRDSGKVNEQFF. CDR3 nucleotide sequence: TGTGCCAGCAGGGATAGCGGGAAGGTCAATGAGCAGTTCTTC.

This clonotype came up many times. This chain uses TRBV29-1 with TRBJ2-1; D remains ambiguous. CDR3 length: 13 residues. V was trimmed by 3 bases and J by 7 bases, leaving 13 bases between them. Germline V CDR1 and CDR2: SQVTM, ANQGSEA. CDR3 in DNA: TGCAGCGTTGAGTACACCCAGGAAAATGAGCAGTTCTTC. Its translation: CSVEYTQENEQFF.

This clonotype was seen at least ten times. The chain links TRBV25-1 to TRBJ1-1; D gene ambiguous. V lost 1 base to trimming and J lost 2 bases, with 8 bases between them. The CDR3 has 14 amino acids. Germline CDR1 MGHDK, CDR2 SYGVNS. This CDR3 reads CASSEWRDNTEAFF. CDR3 in DNA: TGTGCCAGCAGTGAATGGCGGGATAACACTGAAGCTTTCTTT.

This clonotype is labeled large. The chain uses TRBV9 and TRBJ2-1; 14 bases map to TRBD2. The germline gives CDR1 SGDLS, CDR2 YYNGEE. The trim removed 4 bases at V and 3 bases at J, leaving 6 bases unmatched. This CDR3 is built from 17 residues. The CDR3 DNA is TGTGCCAGCAGCTTAAGACTAGCGGGAGGGTTCTACAATGAGCAGTTCTTC. It translates to CASSLRLAGGFYNEQFF.